This T cell receptor beta chain was sequenced during a study of T-cell memory formation after mild COVID-19. This CDR3 has 17 residues. Germline CDR1 is SGHRS and CDR2 is YFSETQ. Unmatched junction bases numbered 13, after V lost 7 bases and J lost 2 bases. TCRdb itself ran the 5' RACE reads through MiXCR, one entry per CDR3 protein. This table holds just under 150,000 distinct CDR3 sequences, under 25% found once. The source of this sequence is an adult woman who had mild COVID-19 (a few samples of this study predate the infection). Cell type and time point are not known. The sample taken for sequencing was PBMCs or a T cell subset sorted from them (not recorded which). V usage is TRBV5-1 and J usage is TRBJ2-1; 9 positions match TRBD1. CDR3 sequence: CASVLGSGTGPYNEQFF. The CDR3 bases are TGCGCCAGCGTGTTGGGGTCTGGGACAGGGCCCTACAATGAGCAGTTCTTC. Supplemented by reference TRBV5-1 and TRBJ2-1, the full variable domain reads KAGVTQTPRYLIKTRGQQVTLSCSPISGHRSVSWYQQTPGQGLQFLFEYFSETQRNKGNFPGRFSGRQFSNSRSEMNVSTLELGDSALYLCASVLGSGTGPYNEQFFGPGTRLTVL.